Listed here are 7 T cell receptor beta chains from one sample, sequenced in a study of blood T cells in healthy people across ages. With a J-beta primer mix and a sample-barcoded 5' primer, a second PCR ran 7 to 11 cycles. TCRdb reprocessed the 5' RACE reads with MiXCR, giving one entry per CDR3 protein. The sample records 980,000 or so distinct CDR3 sequences, about 48% being singletons. The sequenced material came from blood. The source of these receptors is a man aged 25 to 40 in good health.

The chain combines TRBV7-9 with TRBJ2-3, with 15 bases aligning to TRBD2. The CDR3 runs 19 residues. Germline trimming cut 0 bases from V and 6 bases from J; bases unmatched to any gene: 10. Germline-derived CDR1 and CDR2 are SEHNR and FQNEAQ (reference sequence). CDR3 nucleotide sequence: TGTGCCAGCAGCTTAGCCCCCCCTAGGACTAGCGGGAGGGACGATACGCAGTATTTT. Its protein is CASSLAPPRTSGRDDTQYF.

This clonotype was seen only once. The chain links TRBV20-1 to TRBJ1-6; D is unresolved. Trimming shortened V by 0 bases and J by 0 bases, and 12 bases separated the two germline ends. CDR3 length: 17 amino acids. The germline V gene encodes CDR1 DFQATT and CDR2 SNEGSKA (reference sequence). CDR3 residues: CSARDDRRFSYNSPLHF. In DNA form, the CDR3 reads TGCAGTGCTAGAGACGATCGACGGTTCTCCTATAATTCACCCCTCCACTTT.

This chain connects TRBV5-1 to TRBJ2-1, with TRBD2 as a possible D gene (6 bases). Germline assignment: CDR1 SGHRS and CDR2 YFSETQ. This CDR3 has 14 amino acids. The germline V and J ends were trimmed by 0 bases and 12 bases, with 16 bases remaining between them. CDR3 coding DNA: TGCGCCAGCAGCTTGGGACTAGGGCCAGATGCGCAGTTCTTC. Translating it yields CASSLGLGPDAQFF. Full variable domain (remainder filled in from reference TRBV5-1 and TRBJ2-1): KAGVTQTPRYLIKTRGQQVTLSCSPISGHRSVSWYQQTPGQGLQFLFEYFSETQRNKGNFPGRFSGRQFSNSRSEMNVSTLELGDSALYLCASSLGLGPDAQFFGPGTRLTVL.

The rearrangement links TRBV7-2 to TRBJ2-5, with D unresolved. The J call may not be correct, given that the DNA end is closer to TRBJ2-7. The CDR3 is 14 amino acids. Germline V gives CDR1 SGHTA, CDR2 FQGNSA. CDR3 sequence: CASSFGASSYEQYF. CDR3 coding DNA: TGTGCCAGCAGCTTCGGCGCCAGCTCCTACGAGCAGTACTTC.

This clonotype was seen at least ten times. The chain has TRBV2 and TRBJ2-1; a weak D match, TRBD2 (5 bases). V gave up 8 bases and J gave up 0 bases, with 8 bases separating them. Germline CDR1 and CDR2: SNHLY and FYNNEI. CDR3 length equals 13 residues. CDR3 protein: CASSRDSYNEQFF. DNA of the CDR3: TGTGCCAGCTCCCGGGACTCCTACAATGAGCAGTTCTTC.

This chain links TRBV7-2 with TRBJ1-2, with 7 bases lining up with TRBD1. The V gene's germline CDR1 is SGHTA and CDR2 FQGNSA. Trimming at V came to 9 bases and at J to 6 bases, leaving 13 bases not matched to a gene. This CDR3 has 14 residues. CDR3 coding DNA: TGTGCCAGTAACACCGGGACAGCCTTCGATGGCTACACCTTC. This sequence encodes CASNTGTAFDGYTF.

The CDR3 DNA reads as TGTGCCATCAGTGACGGGACAGGGCGATGGCTCAGCAGTGGCTACACCTTC. Translating it yields CAISDGTGRWLSSGYTF. The chain couples TRBV10-3 to TRBJ1-2; 9 bases agree with TRBD1. The CDR3 loop spans 17 amino acids. The trim removed 3 bases at V and 7 bases at J, leaving 15 bases unmatched. Germline V gene sequence: CDR1 ENHRY, CDR2 SYGVKD.